Following are 22 T cell receptor beta chains from one sample sequenced in a study of blood T cell repertoires in COVID-19. The protocol was immunoSEQ multiplex PCR, while the TCRdb copy is restricted to in-frame clones and leaves out a portion. The sample lists roughly 220,000 clones, about nine tenths seen once, with about 6% in the top ten. What was sequenced was peripheral blood. The receptors come from an elderly man with acute or convalescent COVID-19.

The chain employs TRBV5-1 and TRBJ2-5; TRBD1 aligns across 8 bases. The germline V gene encodes CDR1 SGHRS and CDR2 YFSETQ. The CDR3 sequence is 13 residues long. V lost 5 bases, J lost 2 bases, and 2 bases stayed unmatched. CDR3 DNA: TGCGCCAGCAGTTACAGGGGGCAAGAGACCCAGTACTTC. It specifies CASSYRGQETQYF.

This chain joins TRBV11-3 and TRBJ1-4, with TRBD1 matching over 9 bases. The CDR3 is 15 amino acids. J lost 4 bases, V lost 4 bases, and 4 bases had no gene match. Germline V gene lookup returns CDR1 SGHNT and CDR2 YENEEA. The CDR3 nucleotides read TGTGCCAGCAGCTACAGGGGGCTCGGTAATGAAAAACTGTTTTTT. Its protein is CASSYRGLGNEKLFF.

The chain links TRBV24-1 to TRBJ2-3; the D is unclear. The germline gives CDR1 KGHDR, CDR2 SFDVKD. The CDR3 consists of 14 residues. V lost 7 bases and J lost 0, with 10 bases in between. DNA for the CDR3: TGTGCCACCAGGAGAACGGGTAGCACAGATACGCAGTATTTT. Translation gives CATRRTGSTDTQYF.

The J gene is TRBJ2-2, the V gene TRBV14; TRBD1 is a possible D gene (5 bases). V gave up 3 bases and J gave up 4 bases, with 15 bases separating them. This CDR3 spans 16 amino acids. The V gene's germline CDR1 is SGHDN and CDR2 FVKESK. The CDR3 nucleotides are TGTGCCAGCAGCCAGGATCCCAGGGTTGTCACCGGGGAGCTGTTTTTT. It specifies CASSQDPRVVTGELFF.

V gene TRBV7-2 combines with J gene TRBJ2-3; 7 bases align to TRBD2. Trimming removed 5 bases from V and 3 bases from J; junction bases left unmatched: 8. The CDR3 extends over 15 amino acids. Germline V gives CDR1 SGHTA, CDR2 FQGNSA. CDR3 loop: CASSPSGAGTDTQYF. The CDR3 nucleotides read TGTGCCAGCAGCCCGAGCGGAGCGGGAACAGATACGCAGTATTTT.

V and J are TRBV9 and TRBJ2-1; TRBD2 agrees at 8 bases. The CDR3 loop spans 14 amino acids. CDR1 is SGDLS and CDR2 is YYNGEE in the germline V gene. J gave up 6 bases and V 0 bases, and 2 bases lay outside the gene matches. CDR3 in amino acids: CASSVAGGINEQFF. The CDR3 coding sequence is TGTGCCAGCAGCGTAGCGGGAGGGATCAATGAGCAGTTCTTC.

The CDR3 nucleotides are TGTGCCAGCAGGGAATCAGGGAGCGGGTTGACCGGGGAGCTGTTTTTT. It codes for CASRESGSGLTGELFF. The rearrangement uses TRBV3-1 (or the pseudogene TRBV3-2) and TRBJ2-2, with D tentatively TRBD2 (6 bases). Trimming removed 6 bases at V and 5 bases at J, with 19 bases between. This CDR3 has 16 residues. CDR1 and CDR2 (germline): LGHDT, YNNKEL (reference sequence).

The V call is TRBV7-9, the J call TRBJ2-1, with a possible D match to TRBD1 (7 bases). Germline-derived CDR1 and CDR2 are SEHNR and FQNEAQ (reference sequence). This CDR3 is built from 17 residues. Trimming pared 3 bases from V and 0 bases from J, leaving 15 bases between. The CDR3 nucleotides read TGTGCCAGCAGCTTTGGGGGGACAGCGAGCTCCTACAATGAGCAGTTCTTC. It encodes CASSFGGTASSYNEQFF.

This chain links TRBV2 with TRBJ2-7; D is possibly TRBD2 (5 bases). The length of the CDR3 is 15 residues. Trimming stripped 0 bases from V and 3 bases from J, with 12 bases between. The germline gives CDR1 SNHLY, CDR2 FYNNEI. CDR3 in amino acids: CASSEALRGIYEQYF. Here the CDR3 DNA reads TGTGCCAGCAGTGAAGCGCTTCGGGGAATCTACGAGCAGTACTTC.

The CDR3 nucleotides are TGTGCCACCAGTGACCATACTGATGAAGCTTTCTTT. This translates into CATSDHTDEAFF. The chain links TRBV24-1 to TRBJ1-1; D gene uncertain. This CDR3 contains 12 residues. Germline-derived CDR1 and CDR2 are KGHDR and SFDVKD. V was shortened by 4 bases and J by 7 bases, with 9 bases between the two germline ends.

The chain uses TRBV16 and TRBJ1-2, with D uncertain. V was shortened by 0 bases and J by 5 bases, with 7 bases between the two germline ends. There are 13 residues in the CDR3. Germline V CDR1 and CDR2: KGHSY, FQNENV. The CDR3: CASSQSSTYGYTF. For the CDR3, the DNA is TGTGCCAGCAGCCAATCTTCGACTTATGGCTACACCTTC. The whole variable domain, remainder taken from reference TRBV16 and TRBJ1-2, is GEEVAQTPKHLVRGEGQKAKLYCAPIKGHSYVFWYQQVLKNEFKFLISFQNENVFDETGMPKERFSAKCLPNSPCSLEIQATKLEDSAVYFCASSQSSTYGYTFGSGTRLTVV.

V and J are TRBV7-7 and TRBJ2-7, with 8 bases matching TRBD2. This CDR3 contains 17 residues. The germline V gene has CDR1 SSHAT and CDR2 FNYEAQ (reference sequence). Here the CDR3 reads CASSAPMSGSRPYEQYV. In DNA, the CDR3 is TGTGCTAGCAGCGCCCCTATGAGCGGGAGTAGACCCTACGAGCAGTACGTC.

The CDR3 is CASSIARGNQPQHF. The CDR3 DNA reads TGTGCCAGTAGTATCGCCAGGGGCAATCAGCCCCAGCATTTT. This chain joins TRBV19 and TRBJ1-5, with D maybe TRBD1 (5 bases). There are 14 residues in the CDR3. The V and J ends lost 3 bases and 2 bases respectively, with 8 bases between them. Germline V gene data show CDR1 as LNHDA and CDR2 as SQIVND (reference sequence).

Here the CDR3 DNA reads TGTGCCACCAGTGATTTAGGACAGACCGAGCTGTTTTTT. Translated, it gives CATSDLGQTELFF. V usage is TRBV24-1 and J usage is TRBJ2-2; the D gene is possibly TRBD1 (6 bases). The CDR3 is 13 residues long. Germline CDR1 and CDR2: KGHDR and SFDVKD. V lost 1 base and J lost 11, with 10 bases in between.

V gene TRBV6-1 combines with J gene TRBJ2-5; 7 positions match TRBD1. CDR1 and CDR2 from the germline V gene are MNHNS and SASEGT. The J segment lost 2 bases and the V segment lost 4 bases, leaving 10 bases of the junction unmatched. The CDR3 extends over 16 amino acids. CDR3 nucleotides: TGTGCCAGCAGTGTCCGAGGTGGGACAGCACAAGAGACCCAGTACTTC. This encodes CASSVRGGTAQETQYF.

The chain uses TRBV14 and TRBJ1-2; the match to TRBD1 covers 7 bases. After removal of 4 bases from V and 3 bases from J, the junction contained 2 bases not matched to a gene. The germline V gene encodes CDR1 SGHDN and CDR2 FVKESK. This CDR3 spans 13 amino acids. CDR3 sequence (DNA): TGTGCCAGCAGCCGTGACAGGGACTATGGCTACACCTTC. It translates to CASSRDRDYGYTF.

The chain has TRBV6-1 and TRBJ1-6, with D possibly TRBD1 on 6 matching bases. Germline V gene data show CDR1 as MNHNS and CDR2 as SASEGT. This CDR3 has 15 amino acids. The V end lost 2 bases, the J end lost 4 bases, and 9 bases lay between the germline ends. CDR3 nucleotides: TGTGCCAGCAGTGAAACTACAGGGTATAATTCACCCCTCCACTTT. Translating gives CASSETTGYNSPLHF.

The chain joins TRBV18 to TRBJ2-3; TRBD1 matches at 8 bases. The germline gives CDR1 KGHSH, CDR2 LQKENI. There are 15 residues in the CDR3. V was clipped by 5 bases and J by 2 bases; unmatched bases: 6. In DNA, the CDR3 is TGTGCCAGCTCATCCCGGGACAGGAACACAGATACGCAGTATTTT. Translated, it gives CASSSRDRNTDTQYF.

The chain couples TRBV7-2 to TRBJ1-6, with D perhaps matching TRBD1 (5 bases). Deletions cut 0 bases from V and 9 bases from J, with 12 bases between. This CDR3 has 15 amino acids. Germline-derived CDR1 and CDR2 are SGHTA and FQGNSA. The CDR3 coding sequence is TGTGCCAGCAGCTTAGCGTTGTCAGGGTTTTCACCCCTCCACTTT. Protein sequence: CASSLALSGFSPLHF.

The chain combines TRBV3-1 (or the pseudogene TRBV3-2) with TRBJ1-1; possible D gene TRBD1, 5 bases. This CDR3 contains 15 residues. Trimming removed 0 bases from V and 4 bases from J, with 12 bases in between. Germline V gene lookup returns CDR1 LGHDT and CDR2 YNNKEL (reference sequence). DNA for the CDR3: TGTGCCAGCAGCCAAGACATGGGGGGTTTCACTGAAGCTTTCTTT. Translation gives CASSQDMGGFTEAFF.

The table lists this clone with a few counts. The chain combines TRBV7-2 with TRBJ1-6; no firm D call. The germline CDR1 and CDR2 sequences are SGHTA and FQGNSA. Trimming took 1 base from V and 6 from J, leaving 7 bases between them. The CDR3 is 14 amino acids. DNA for the CDR3: TGTGCCAGCAGCTTAGGCCTCGGTAATTCACCCCTCCACTTT. Residues: CASSLGLGNSPLHF.

The V and J genes are TRBV6-2 or TRBV6-3 and TRBJ2-3, with 14 bases that match TRBD2. Germline V lookup: CDR1 MNHEY, CDR2 SVGEGT. J was trimmed by 8 bases and V by 2 bases; bases with no gene match: 12. This CDR3 comprises 18 residues. In DNA, the CDR3 is TGTGCCAGCAGTTACGCGCGGGGACTAGCGGGAGATCGAGGTACGCAGTATTTT. Residues: CASSYARGLAGDRGTQYF.